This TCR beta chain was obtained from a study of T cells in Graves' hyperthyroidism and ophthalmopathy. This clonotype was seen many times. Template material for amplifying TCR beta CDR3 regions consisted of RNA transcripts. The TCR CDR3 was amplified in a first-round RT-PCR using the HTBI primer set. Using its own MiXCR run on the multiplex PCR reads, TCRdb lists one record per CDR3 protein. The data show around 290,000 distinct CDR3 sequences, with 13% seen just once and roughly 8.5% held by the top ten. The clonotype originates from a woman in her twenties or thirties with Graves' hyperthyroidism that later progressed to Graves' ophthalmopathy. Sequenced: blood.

The CDR3: CASSPPLEETQYF. The CDR3 nucleotides are TGTGCCAGCTCACCACCGCTAGAAGAGACCCAGTACTTC. V is TRBV18 and J is TRBJ2-5; D is uncertain. Trimming left V 0 bases short and J 3 bases short, with 5 bases between. There are 13 residues in the CDR3. Germline V gene lookup returns CDR1 KGHSH and CDR2 LQKENI.